The 7 T cell receptor beta chains below all came from one sample that was sequenced in a study of cytomegalovirus exposure and HLA in healthy donors. TCRdb's table, derived via immunoSEQ multiplex PCR, lists solely in-frame clones and lacks some. The data hold 75,000 to 90,000 clones, with 90% to 96% observed a single time. The material sequenced was PBMCs. Receptors originate from a man between 18 and 29 years old in good health and CMV-seropositive.

This chain uses TRBV29-1 with TRBJ2-7; 7 bases line up with TRBD1. The CDR3 is made up of 11 amino acids. CDR1 is SQVTM and CDR2 is ANQGSEA in the germline V gene. V lost 6 bases to trimming and J lost 3 bases; unmatched junction nucleotides: 2. CDR3 in DNA: TGCAGCGTACGGACAGGCTACGAGCAGTACTTC. Protein sequence: CSVRTGYEQYF.

The chain joins TRBV30 to TRBJ1-1; 7 nucleotides match TRBD1. Germline V CDR1 and CDR2: GTSNPN, SVGIG (reference sequence). Losses at the gene ends were 3 bases for V and 8 bases for J; bases not matched to a gene: 3. This CDR3 contains 11 residues. CDR3 sequence: CAWSQTGEAFF. The CDR3 nucleotides read TGTGCCTGGAGCCAGACAGGGGAAGCTTTCTTT.

The V call is TRBV29-1, the J call TRBJ2-1; perhaps TRBD2 as D (6 bases). The CDR3 is 13 amino acids. Trimming pared 7 bases from V and 7 bases from J, leaving 17 bases between. Germline CDR1 SQVTM, CDR2 ANQGSEA. In nucleotides, the CDR3 is TGCAGCGGGGGAGGAGGCCTTATTAATGAGCAGTTCTTC. Translation: CSGGGGLINEQFF.

The chain links TRBV29-1 to TRBJ2-7; the D gene is possibly TRBD2 (6 bases). The CDR3 consists of 12 residues. Trimming stripped 6 bases from V and 0 bases from J, with 9 bases between. Germline V CDR1 and CDR2: SQVTM, ANQGSEA. CDR3 sequence (DNA): TGCAGCGTGGGGGACTCCTCCTACGAGCAGTACTTC. Protein: CSVGDSSYEQYF.

The rearrangement links TRBV7-9 to TRBJ2-2, with D possibly TRBD1 on 5 matching bases. Germline CDR1 SEHNR, CDR2 FQNEAQ (reference sequence). V gave up 5 bases and J gave up 0 bases, with 19 bases separating them. This CDR3 region has 18 residues. CDR3 in amino acids: CASSRTIQVSANTGELFF. As DNA, the CDR3 is TGTGCCAGCAGCCGCACGATACAGGTTTCCGCGAACACCGGGGAGCTGTTTTTT.

CDR3 nucleotides: TGTGCCAGCAGCGTAGACAGGGGTAGAGCCTATGGCTACACCTTC. Translation gives CASSVDRGRAYGYTF. The genes are TRBV9 and TRBJ1-2; 7 bases match TRBD1. Germline V gives CDR1 SGDLS, CDR2 YYNGEE. The J segment lost 4 bases and the V segment lost 0 bases, leaving 6 bases of the junction unmatched. The CDR3 totals 15 residues.

J is TRBJ2-7 and V is TRBV19; 13 nucleotides line up with TRBD2. CDR1 is LNHDA and CDR2 is SQIVND in the germline V gene (reference sequence). Unmatched junction bases numbered 9, after V lost 5 bases and J lost 2 bases. The CDR3 runs to 17 residues. The CDR3 region has the DNA TGTGCCAGTAGTCTAAATGGGGGGACTAGCGGGACCTACGAGCAGTACTTC. The encoded protein is CASSLNGGTSGTYEQYF.